The 11 T cell receptor beta chains in this list originate from one sample, sequenced in a study of cytomegalovirus exposure and HLA in healthy donors. TCRdb keeps only in-frame clones here, not all; method: immunoSEQ multiplex PCR. The profile shows 90,000 to 150,000 clones, 85% to 90% of them singletons. The sequenced sample consisted of PBMCs. These receptors were obtained from a woman in her twenties or thirties in good health and CMV-seronegative.

This sequence joins TRBV2 and TRBJ1-2; 8 bases fit TRBD1. CDR1 and CDR2 (germline): SNHLY, FYNNEI. V lost 4 bases and J lost 7; bases outside the gene matches: 5. The CDR3 is 13 amino acids. In nucleotides, the CDR3 is TGTGCCAGCAGTGTTGCAGGGGGCCGTGGCTACACCTTC. This codes for CASSVAGGRGYTF.

This clone was detected only once. This chain uses TRBV4-1 with TRBJ1-1, with D maybe TRBD1 (6 bases). CDR3 length: 16 amino acids. Germline V lookup: CDR1 MGHRA, CDR2 YSYEKL. V was clipped by 0 bases and J by 1 base, with 12 bases between them. CDR3 region: CASSQDRQAANTEAFF. The CDR3 bases are TGCGCCAGCAGCCAAGATCGACAGGCAGCGAACACTGAAGCTTTCTTT.

The chain is built from TRBV7-9 and TRBJ1-1; D may be TRBD1 (5 bases). Germline CDR1 is SEHNR and CDR2 is FQNEAQ (reference sequence). CDR3 length: 17 amino acids. V was cut by 6 bases and J by 2 bases, with 22 bases left in between. In DNA form, the CDR3 reads TGTGCCAGCAGGGGACTTGGAAAGGGCGGGGGTAACACTGAAGCTTTCTTT. It codes for CASRGLGKGGGNTEAFF. Full variable domain (outside the CDR3, taken from reference TRBV7-9 and TRBJ1-1): DTGVSQNPRHKITKRGQNVTFRCDPISEHNRLYWYRQTLGQGPEFLTYFQNEAQLEKSRLLSDRFSAERPKGSFSTLEIQRTEQGDSAMYLCASRGLGKGGGNTEAFFGQGTRLTVV.

This chain uses TRBV7-2 with TRBJ2-7, with 10 bases matching TRBD1. The CDR3 is 15 amino acids. The V gene end was trimmed by 5 bases and the J gene end by 6 bases; junction bases not matched to a gene: 10. The germline gives CDR1 SGHTA, CDR2 FQGNSA. CDR3 nucleotide sequence: TGTGCCAGCAGCAACCGGGACAGGGGATTAGTCGAGCAGTACTTC. Its protein is CASSNRDRGLVEQYF.

The J gene is TRBJ2-7, the V gene TRBV6-1, with D maybe TRBD2 (6 bases). Germline assignment: CDR1 MNHNS and CDR2 SASEGT. Deletions cut 3 bases from V and 6 bases from J, with 15 bases between. The CDR3 runs to 14 residues. CDR3 residues: CASSESGGGGEQYF. For the CDR3, the DNA is TGTGCCAGCAGTGAGTCGGGTGGGGGAGGCGAGCAGTACTTC.

The V call is TRBV20-1, the J call TRBJ1-2; the match to TRBD1 covers 9 bases. This CDR3 spans 10 amino acids. Germline V gene lookup returns CDR1 DFQATT and CDR2 SNEGSKA (reference sequence). Trimming cost V 6 bases and J 12 bases; bases outside gene matches: 5. In DNA form, the CDR3 reads TGCAGTGCAACAGGGGGCTACCACACCTTC. Residues: CSATGGYHTF.

The chain couples TRBV15 to TRBJ2-1; TRBD1 aligns across 9 bases. J was trimmed by 6 bases and V by 5 bases; bases with no gene match: 8. CDR1 and CDR2 (germline): LNHNV, YYDKDF (reference sequence). The CDR3 loop spans 15 amino acids. DNA for the CDR3: TGTGCCACCAGCGGGACCGGGACAGGGACCAATGAGCAGTTCTTC. Amino acids: CATSGTGTGTNEQFF.

The V call is TRBV27, the J call TRBJ1-1; TRBD1 matches 10 bases. V lost 4 bases and J lost 0; bases outside the gene matches: 5. Germline-derived CDR1 and CDR2 are MNHEY and SMNVEV (reference sequence). This CDR3 has 16 amino acids. CDR3 residues: CASSSGTGEVNTEAFF. CDR3 DNA sequence: TGTGCCAGCAGTTCCGGGACAGGGGAGGTGAACACTGAAGCTTTCTTT.

As concerns this clone: A read error may account for a junction end that differs from germline. The chain carries TRBV7-3 and TRBJ1-5; D remains ambiguous. The CDR3 has 12 amino acids. The germline V gene encodes CDR1 SGHTA and CDR2 FQGTGA. CDR3 sequence (DNA): TGTGCCAGCAGCTACCCCGGAGGCCCCTTGAATTTT. As protein: CASSYPGGPLNF.

The chain couples TRBV6-1 to TRBJ2-1, with D perhaps TRBD2 (7 bases). V lost 0 bases, J lost 6 bases, and 15 bases lay in between. Germline V gene lookup returns CDR1 MNHNS and CDR2 SASEGT. This CDR3 region has 16 residues. The CDR3 loop reads CASSEALGGRLNEQFF. The CDR3 nucleotides are TGTGCCAGCAGTGAAGCGCTCGGGGGGCGCCTCAATGAGCAGTTCTTC.

This clone was recorded once. V and J are TRBV5-1 and TRBJ2-1, with a possible D match to TRBD2 (5 bases). Trimming cost V 4 bases and J 5 bases, with 10 bases left between them. The CDR3 runs to 13 residues. Germline V gene data show CDR1 as SGHRS and CDR2 as YFSETQ. CDR3 in DNA: TGCGCCAGCAGCGAAACTAGAAACAATGAGCAGTTCTTC. Its translation: CASSETRNNEQFF.